The text below deals with one T cell receptor beta chain. Its antigen is as yet unknown. This sample is drawn from a study of vaccination and CD4 T cells after COVID-19. General study points: Early timepoints after natural infection were not analyzed in these convalescent patients. The authors identified 304 of 307 vaccine-specific clones in convalescent patients as spike mono-reactive.

Scientists ran DNA taken from cultured CD4+ T cells through the Oncomine TCR Beta short-read assay for sequencing. Someone extracted genomic DNA from cultured CD4+ T cells. MiXCR was run by TCRdb on the PCR reads, yielding one entry per CDR3 protein. The sample gives 15,000 to 16,000 distinct CDR3 sequences, approximately 73% of which show up once; approximately 11% is in the top ten. Treatment described: approximately 9-day PBMC culture with coronavirus spike peptide pools or control peptides (ViraFEST assay). Positive PCR dates ranged from March to December 2020; these dates predated US Alpha, Beta and Delta variants. The source is a human donor who had recovered from COVID-19. Sequenced: CD4+ T cells from blood, cultured in vitro.

The CDR3 here is CSASWTGHNSPLHF. DNA of the CDR3: TGCAGTGCTAGTTGGACAGGACATAATTCACCCCTCCACTTT. The rearrangement uses TRBV20-1 and TRBJ1-6; 7 bases map to TRBD1. The CDR3 loop spans 14 amino acids. Germline values: CDR1 DFQATT, CDR2 SNEGSKA (reference sequence). V gave up 3 bases and J gave up 5 bases; unmatched junction bases: 4.